The present TCR beta chain was sequenced within a study of regulatory T cells in long-lasting Graves disease. About the study: The study counted Graves' disease as persistent given over 5 years of antithyroid drugs and positive TSH receptor antibodies.

Time point given: persistent/refractory GD, antithyroid drugs over 5 years with positive TRAb. TCR sequences were obtained from RNA taken from PBMCs. Under American Thyroid Association guidelines, Graves' disease was diagnosed. According to the study, TCR beta libraries were built with iRepertoire HTBI primers and CDR3-region Arm-PCR. TCRdb redid the calling of the multiplex PCR reads with MiXCR, one entry per CDR3 protein. The sample carries about 430,000 distinct CDR3 sequences, 21% recorded once. CDR3 length: 15 residues. Germline CDR1 and CDR2: MGHRA and YSYEKL. V lost 0 bases and J 1 base, leaving 6 bases between the germline ends.

The sequencing here drew on peripheral blood mononuclear cells (PBMCs), taken when the disease was refractory, from a patient treated with antithyroid drugs. The TCR comes from a female donor with Graves disease. The rearrangement uses TRBV4-1 and TRBJ2-2; D gene unclear. CDR3 region: CASSQEAKNTGELFF. The CDR3 coding sequence is TGCGCCAGCAGCCAAGAAGCGAAGAACACCGGGGAGCTGTTTTTT.